The clone carrying this TCR beta chain was picked up a small number of times. This record belongs to a study of T-cell memory formation after mild COVID-19. One entry per CDR3 protein, called by TCRdb with MiXCR from the 5' RACE reads. The sample shows roughly 400,000 distinct CDR3 sequences, 15% to 20% of them seen only once. This clonotype originated in a man aged 18 to 29 who had mild COVID-19 (a few samples of this study predate the infection). Cell type and time point are not known. The sequencing sample was made of PBMCs or a T cell subset sorted from them (not recorded which).

CDR3 DNA sequence: TGTGCCAGCAACCGAAACTTCGGGGTCGGGGATACGCAGTATTTT. Amino acid sequence: CASNRNFGVGDTQYF. The chain couples TRBV7-8 to TRBJ2-3, with D maybe TRBD2 (5 bases). Germline CDR1 and CDR2: SGHVS and FQNEAQ. CDR3 length: 15 residues. V gave up 7 bases and J gave up 6 bases, with 20 bases separating them.